This entry lists 4 T cell receptor beta chains sequenced from one sample in a study of blood T cells in healthy people across ages. A second about 6 to 12 cycle PCR used barcoded and J-beta primers. TCRdb used MiXCR to reprocess the 5' RACE reads, holding one entry per CDR3 protein. This table holds around 1,500,000 distinct CDR3 sequences, 28% found once. The sequenced sample consisted of blood. Receptor source: a woman aged 25 to 39 in good health.

This clonotype was recorded a few times. The gene calls are TRBV29-1 and TRBJ2-2; TRBD1 matches at 7 bases. The trim removed 6 bases at V and 3 bases at J, leaving 7 bases unmatched. The CDR3 loop spans 14 amino acids. Looked up from germline, CDR1 is SQVTM and CDR2 is ANQGSEA. In DNA, the CDR3 is TGCAGCGTCAAAGGACAGGCGTACACCGGGGAGCTGTTTTTT. Its translation: CSVKGQAYTGELFF.

In this sample, this clonotype turned up once. This sequence joins TRBV7-2 and TRBJ2-7; D gene unclear. This CDR3 comprises 14 residues. V shed 0 bases and J shed 3 bases, with 9 bases lying between them. Germline CDR1 SGHTA, CDR2 FQGNSA. DNA of the CDR3: TGTGCCAGCAGCTTAGCGGGTCCAATCTACGAGCAGTACTTC. Protein: CASSLAGPIYEQYF.

Comments on this clonotype: The conserved closing phenylalanine or tryptophan is absent in this CDR3, likely reflecting a read error. This rearrangement joins TRBV9 to TRBJ2-7; TRBD2 aligns across 7 bases. The CDR3 length is 14 residues. V gave up 3 bases and J gave up 0 bases; unmatched junction bases: 3. Germline assignment: CDR1 SGDLS and CDR2 YYNGEE. CDR3 sequence reads: CASSGGGISYEQYL. The CDR3 DNA reads TGTGCCAGCAGCGGGGGAGGGATCTCCTACGAGCAGTACTTA.

J is TRBJ2-7 and V is TRBV10-3; 11 bases line up with TRBD1. The germline CDR1 and CDR2 sequences are ENHRY and SYGVKD. This CDR3 is 13 amino acids long. The V and J ends lost 10 bases and 3 bases, in that order; junction bases with no gene match: 5. This CDR3 is CASGQGAIYEQYF. CDR3 sequence (DNA): TGTGCCAGCGGACAGGGGGCTATCTACGAGCAGTACTTC.